This TCR beta chain was recorded in a study of control samples from healthy donors and cancer patients (dated by TCRdb to 2018 to 2021). Libraries were made using the immunoSEQ multiplex PCR assay. Drawn from immuneACCESS, this table holds only the in-frame rearrangements with V and J called that TCRdb kept. Clones are partly lost; checked studies trace under half to an unresolved V gene and leave the rest unexplained. The sample profile shows 150,000 to 160,000 clones; roughly 93% of them were found once. Under 2.5% of the sample is taken by the ten largest. As to this clone: Its antigen target is currently unknown. One base away there is no much larger clone; base qualities are not given.

The CDR3 numbers 16 residues from cysteine through phenylalanine. Kept here is only the CDR3 DNA, which spans 48 bases and is read in frame from base 1. Based on the germline V gene (reference sequence), the CDR1 and CDR2 sequences are LNHDA and SQIVND. Trimming accounts for 6 bases at V and 4 bases at J, while the number of junction bases matched to no gene is 9. The clonotype originates from a middle-aged man in good health. The chain couples TRBV19 to TRBJ2-2, with 9 central nucleotides matching TRBD1. Sequencing was done on a sample of blood. The CDR3 protein sequence reads: CASRTGGTGITGELFF. The DNA sequence follows: TGTGCCAGTAGGACAGGCGGGACAGGGATCACCGGGGAGCTGTTTTTT.